A selection of T cell receptor beta chains follows, all from one sample in a study of Graves' ophthalmopathy and Graves' hyperthyroidism. MiXCR, applied by TCRdb to the multiplex PCR reads, yields one record per CDR3 protein. The sample carries under 200,000 distinct CDR3 sequences, under 40% recorded once. Sequencing input: peripheral blood. The receptor set was obtained from a woman between 40 and 50 years old with Graves' ophthalmopathy. Each CDR3 is given with its conserved first and last residue. Size is omitted from some rows. Given values are once, few, many or a class for expanded clones.

TRBV6-5	many	CASSFQTPADGQPQHF
TRBV6-2/TRBV6-3	.	CASSPGQEVRTLHF
TRBV25-1	.	CASSGPLYEQYF
TRBV6-2/TRBV6-3	.	CASRGRTNTEAFF
TRBV12-3/TRBV12-4	.	CASSTSGINIQYF
TRBV25-1	.	CASSESTVGNTEAFF
TRBV28	many	CASSPHAYNSPLHF
TRBV12-3/TRBV12-4	many	CASSDRVSGANVLTF
TRBV11-1	few	CASSLGWAGGKSDGYTF
TRBV7-2	once	CASSLEGGPYGYTF
TRBV2	.	CASKVPPGELFF
TRBV5-1	.	CASSSGTGYTYNSPLHF
TRBV6-1	many	CASSDKGTSTNEKLFF
TRBV12-3/TRBV12-4	many	CASSLGWVTEAFF
TRBV12-3/TRBV12-4	.	CASMGGFYEQYF
TRBV12-5	few	CASGLVPGNTEAFF
TRBV15	.	CATTSGTAGF
TRBV5-1	.	CASSFGLGGEAFF
TRBV11-1	.	CASSERSLANTGELFF
TRBV19	many	CASSRGLSSYEQYF
TRBV6-1	many	CASSEPGQGSSYEQYF
TRBV5-1	.	CASKPSGRYEQYF
TRBV6-1	many	CASSEVRQGNQPQHF
TRBV20-1	many	CSARRGVNDSPLHF
TRBV6-8	.	CASKRPSGDGYEQYF
TRBV6-2/TRBV6-3	few	CASSYPTGSYEQYF
TRBV2	many	CASSDSLGETQYF
TRBV12-3/TRBV12-4	many	CASSFGTSGNIQYF
TRBV12-3/TRBV12-4	.	CASSLGSGQPEF
TRBV6-5	many	CASRRVDSRGNTEAFF
TRBV19	.	CASSFKQGGTGELFF
TRBV19	many	CASSLTAGTVYGYTF
TRBV11-2	.	CASSLEQGRGTQYF
TRBV14	many	CASSQGRDSGYGYTF
TRBV2	many	CASSVDVYGYTF
TRBV13	many	CASSFGSWGFEQYF
TRBV11-1	many	CASSLLGLPTYEQYF
TRBV12-3/TRBV12-4	few	CASNIGGLPLHF
TRBV27	.	CASSLREGLYEQYF
TRBV28	.	CASSKTGYGYTF
TRBV6-5	many	CASSYGRRHYEQYF
TRBV4-2	.	CASSQAPTGTEIQYF
TRBV4-3	once	CASSQDVSITEAFF
TRBV6-5	many	CASSPRQGASGYTF
TRBV6-1	.	CASSSGPGGTEAFF
TRBV28	many	CASNRDRVQHF
TRBV6-5	.	CASSYYRQGSYEQYF
TRBV28	many	CASRTIPVGETQYF
TRBV6-1	many	CASSISSGGRYEQYF
TRBV7-2	many	CASSARQGANTEAFF
TRBV12-3/TRBV12-4	.	CASSLEGAEGQVSQYF
TRBV7-9	many	CASSQTGDGYTF
TRBV2	many	CASSEALGRLGTEAFF
TRBV6-1	many	CASSEALGQVNQPQHF
TRBV6-1	.	CASSEQAGTEAFF
TRBV6-2/TRBV6-3	.	CASSSRRAVYEQYF
TRBV12-3/TRBV12-4	.	CASSMEGPGQETQYF
TRBV7-2	many	CASSLGPGNTIYF
TRBV18	many	CASSPPKAGTYEQYF
TRBV29-1	many	CSVEGTEALNTEAFF